This T cell receptor beta chain was retrieved from a study of T cell responses to AZD1222 COVID-19 vaccine. Study outcomes and limitations: White British ancestry dominated among donors, who included more females, and clonal diversity was possibly underestimated.

The table came from immunoSEQ multiplex PCR; TCRdb's copy has only in-frame clones and leaves some out. The profile shows about 150,000 clones, roughly nine tenths of them singletons. This clone was counted a few times. As yet, its antigen is unknown. With 6 bases clipped from V and 7 bases from J, the junction kept 11 bases outside the gene matches. The CDR3 runs 15 residues. CDR1 and CDR2 from the germline V gene are SEHNR and FQNEAQ (reference sequence). The receptor's source is an adult in good health. The chain has TRBV7-9 and TRBJ1-5; 8 bases are a match to TRBD1. The material sequenced was peripheral blood, taken on day 0 of AZD1222 vaccination. CDR3 bases: TGTGCCAGCAGTTCGGACAGGGAATTAGGCCAGCCCCAGCATTTT. Its translation is CASSSDRELGQPQHF.